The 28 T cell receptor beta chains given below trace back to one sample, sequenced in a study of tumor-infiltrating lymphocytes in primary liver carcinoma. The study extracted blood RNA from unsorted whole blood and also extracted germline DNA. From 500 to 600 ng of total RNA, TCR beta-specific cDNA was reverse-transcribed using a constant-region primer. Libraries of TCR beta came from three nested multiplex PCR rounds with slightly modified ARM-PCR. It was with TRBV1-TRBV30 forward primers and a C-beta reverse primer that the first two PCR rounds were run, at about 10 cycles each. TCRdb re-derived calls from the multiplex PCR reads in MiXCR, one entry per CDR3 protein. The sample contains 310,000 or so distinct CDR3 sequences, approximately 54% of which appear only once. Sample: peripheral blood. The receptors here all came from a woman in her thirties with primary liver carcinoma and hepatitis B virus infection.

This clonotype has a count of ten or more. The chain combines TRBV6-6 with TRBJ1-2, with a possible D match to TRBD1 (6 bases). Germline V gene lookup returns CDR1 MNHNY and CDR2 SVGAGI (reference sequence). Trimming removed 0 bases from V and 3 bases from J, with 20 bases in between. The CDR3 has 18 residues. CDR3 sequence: CASSYSTGEGANHYGYTF. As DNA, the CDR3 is TGTGCCAGCAGTTACTCGACAGGAGAAGGAGCCAACCACTATGGCTACACCTTC.

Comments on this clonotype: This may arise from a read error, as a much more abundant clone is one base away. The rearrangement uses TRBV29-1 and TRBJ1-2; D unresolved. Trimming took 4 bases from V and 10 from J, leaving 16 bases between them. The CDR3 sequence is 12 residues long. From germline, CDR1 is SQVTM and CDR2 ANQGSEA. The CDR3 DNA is TGCAGCGTTGTGGCTGTGGCCGGTGACTACACCTTC. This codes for CSVVAVAGDYTF.

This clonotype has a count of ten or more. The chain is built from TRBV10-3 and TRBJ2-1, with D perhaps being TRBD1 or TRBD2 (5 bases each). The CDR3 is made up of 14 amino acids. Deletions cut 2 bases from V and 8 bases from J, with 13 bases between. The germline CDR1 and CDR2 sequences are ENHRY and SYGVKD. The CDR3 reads CAISERGARDEQFF. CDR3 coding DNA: TGTGCCATCAGTGAGAGAGGGGCCCGCGATGAGCAGTTCTTC.

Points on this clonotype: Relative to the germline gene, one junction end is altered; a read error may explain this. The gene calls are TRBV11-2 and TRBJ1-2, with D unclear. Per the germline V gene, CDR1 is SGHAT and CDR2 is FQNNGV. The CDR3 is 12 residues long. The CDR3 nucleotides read TGTGCCAGCAGGGAGGCGGAAGTTAGTTACACCTTT. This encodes CASREAEVSYTF.

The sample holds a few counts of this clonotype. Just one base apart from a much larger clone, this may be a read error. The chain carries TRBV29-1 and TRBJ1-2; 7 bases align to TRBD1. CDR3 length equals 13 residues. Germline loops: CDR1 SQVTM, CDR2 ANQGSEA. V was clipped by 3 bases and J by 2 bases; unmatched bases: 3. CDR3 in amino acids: CSVDTGENYGYTF. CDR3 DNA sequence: TGCAGCGTTGATACAGGGGAAAACTATGGCTACACCTTC.

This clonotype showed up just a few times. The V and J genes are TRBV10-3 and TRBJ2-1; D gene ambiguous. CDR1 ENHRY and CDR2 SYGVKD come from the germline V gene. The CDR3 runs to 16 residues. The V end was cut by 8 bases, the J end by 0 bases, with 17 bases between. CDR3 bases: TGTGCCATCGGTGGCGAGCGTAGTTACTCCTACAATGAGCAGTTCTTC. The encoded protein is CAIGGERSYSYNEQFF.

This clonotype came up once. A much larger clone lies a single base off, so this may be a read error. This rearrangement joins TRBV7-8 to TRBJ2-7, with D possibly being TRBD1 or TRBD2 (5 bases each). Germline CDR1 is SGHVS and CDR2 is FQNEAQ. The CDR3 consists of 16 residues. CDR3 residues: CASSAPRGLALYEHYF. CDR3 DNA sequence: TGTGCCAGCAGCGCCCCCCGGGGCCTCGCCCTCTACGAGCACTACTTC. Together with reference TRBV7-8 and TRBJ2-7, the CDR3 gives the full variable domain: GAGVSQSPRYKVAKRGQDVALRCDPISGHVSLFWYQQALGQGPEFLTYFQNEAQLDKSGLPSDRFFAERPEGSVSTLKIQRTQQEDSAVYLCASSAPRGLALYEHYFGPGTRLTVT.

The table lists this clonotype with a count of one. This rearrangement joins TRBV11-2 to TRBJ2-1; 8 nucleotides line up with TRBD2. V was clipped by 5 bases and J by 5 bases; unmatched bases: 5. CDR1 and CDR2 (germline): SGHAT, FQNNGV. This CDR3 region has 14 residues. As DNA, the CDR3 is TGTGCCAGCAGCCAGCGGGGGAGGGACAATGAGCAGTTCTTC. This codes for CASSQRGRDNEQFF.

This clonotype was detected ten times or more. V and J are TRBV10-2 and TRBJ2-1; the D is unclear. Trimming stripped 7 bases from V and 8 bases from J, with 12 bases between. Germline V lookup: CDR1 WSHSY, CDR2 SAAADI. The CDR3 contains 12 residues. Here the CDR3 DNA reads TGCGCCAGCAACAAAAACTTCGATGAGCAGTTCTTC. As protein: CASNKNFDEQFF.

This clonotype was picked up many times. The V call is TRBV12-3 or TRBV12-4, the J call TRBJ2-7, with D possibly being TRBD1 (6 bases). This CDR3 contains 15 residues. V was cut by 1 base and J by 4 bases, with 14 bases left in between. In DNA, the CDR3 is TGTGCCAGCAGTTTAGGCAGGGGAATTGGGTACGAGCAGTACTTC. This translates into CASSLGRGIGYEQYF.

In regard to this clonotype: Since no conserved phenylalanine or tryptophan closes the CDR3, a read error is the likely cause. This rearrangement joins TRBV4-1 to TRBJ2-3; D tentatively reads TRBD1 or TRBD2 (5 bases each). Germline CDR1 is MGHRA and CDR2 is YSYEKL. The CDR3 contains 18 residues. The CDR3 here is CASSQQSRTGTSTDTQYS. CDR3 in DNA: TGTGCCAGCAGCCAACAATCACGGACGGGGACGAGCACAGATACGCAGTATTCT.

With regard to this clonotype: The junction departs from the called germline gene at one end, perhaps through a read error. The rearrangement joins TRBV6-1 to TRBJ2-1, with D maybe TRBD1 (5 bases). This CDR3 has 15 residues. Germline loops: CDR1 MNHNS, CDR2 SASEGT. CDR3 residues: CASSVEAGHDNELFF. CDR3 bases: TGTGCCAGCAGTGTAGAGGCAGGACATGACAATGAGCTGTTCTTC.

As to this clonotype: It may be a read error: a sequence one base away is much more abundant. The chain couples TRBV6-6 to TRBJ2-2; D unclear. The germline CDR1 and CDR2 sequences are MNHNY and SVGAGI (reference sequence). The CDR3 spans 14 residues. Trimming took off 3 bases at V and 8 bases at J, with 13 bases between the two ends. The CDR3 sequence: CASSYGIGSGELFF. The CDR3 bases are TGTGCCAGCAGTTATGGAATAGGCAGTGGGGAGCTGTTTTTT.

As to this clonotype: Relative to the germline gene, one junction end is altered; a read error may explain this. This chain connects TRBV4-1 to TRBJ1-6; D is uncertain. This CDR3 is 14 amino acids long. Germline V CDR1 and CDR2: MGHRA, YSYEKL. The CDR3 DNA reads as TGCGCCAGCAGCCGGCTCTTCAAGGGTACACCCCCCCACTTT. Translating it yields CASSRLFKGTPPHF.

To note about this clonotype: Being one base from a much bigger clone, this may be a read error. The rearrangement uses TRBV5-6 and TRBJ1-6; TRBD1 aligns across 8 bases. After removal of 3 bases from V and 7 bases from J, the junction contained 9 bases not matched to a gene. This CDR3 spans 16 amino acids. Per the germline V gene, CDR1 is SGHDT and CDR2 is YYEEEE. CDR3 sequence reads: CASSSTPGQVNSPLHF. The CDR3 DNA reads TGTGCCAGCAGCTCGACCCCGGGACAGGTGAATTCACCCCTCCACTTT.

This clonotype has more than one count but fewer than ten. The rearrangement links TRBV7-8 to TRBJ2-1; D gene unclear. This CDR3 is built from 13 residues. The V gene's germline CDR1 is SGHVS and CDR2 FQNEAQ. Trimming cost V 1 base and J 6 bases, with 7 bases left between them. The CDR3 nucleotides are TGTGCCAGCAGCTTAGGAGGCCCCAATGAGCAGTTCTTC. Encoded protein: CASSLGGPNEQFF.

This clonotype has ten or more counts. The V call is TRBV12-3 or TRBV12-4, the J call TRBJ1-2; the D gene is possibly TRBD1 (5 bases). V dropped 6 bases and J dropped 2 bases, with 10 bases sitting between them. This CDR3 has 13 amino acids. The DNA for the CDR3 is TGTGCCAGCAGCCGGGACGCAAACTATGGCTACACCTTC. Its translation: CASSRDANYGYTF.

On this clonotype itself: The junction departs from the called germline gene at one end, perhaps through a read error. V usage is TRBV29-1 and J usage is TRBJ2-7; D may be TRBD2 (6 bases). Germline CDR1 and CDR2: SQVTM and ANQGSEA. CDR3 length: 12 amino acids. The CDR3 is CSVGSGTYEQYF. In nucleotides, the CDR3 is TGCAGCGTGGGTAGCGGTACCTATGAGCAGTACTTC.

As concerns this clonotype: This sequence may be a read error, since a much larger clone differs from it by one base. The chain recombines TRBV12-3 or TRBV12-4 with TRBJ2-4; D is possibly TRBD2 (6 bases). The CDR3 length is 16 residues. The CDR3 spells CASTGAPSLAKDIQYF. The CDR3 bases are TGTGCCAGCACGGGCGCCCCTTCACTAGCCAAAGACATTCAGTACTTC.

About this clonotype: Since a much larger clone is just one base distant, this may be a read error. In nucleotides, the CDR3 is TGCAGAGTTGCCCCGACTAGGGAGTCGGGTGAGCAGTTCTTC. Its protein product is CRVAPTRESGEQFF. The V call is TRBV29-1, the J call TRBJ2-1; the D gene is possibly TRBD2 (6 bases). The germline gives CDR1 SQVTM, CDR2 ANQGSEA. The CDR3 length is 14 residues.

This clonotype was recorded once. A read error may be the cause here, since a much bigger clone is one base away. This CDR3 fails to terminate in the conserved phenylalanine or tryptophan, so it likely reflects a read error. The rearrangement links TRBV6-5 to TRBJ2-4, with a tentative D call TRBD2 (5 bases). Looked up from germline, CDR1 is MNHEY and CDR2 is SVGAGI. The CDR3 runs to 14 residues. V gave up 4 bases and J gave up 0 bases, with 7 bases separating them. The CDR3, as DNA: TGTGCCAGCAGTTCGGGGTTAGCCAAAAACATTCAGTACCTC. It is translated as CASSSGLAKNIQYL.

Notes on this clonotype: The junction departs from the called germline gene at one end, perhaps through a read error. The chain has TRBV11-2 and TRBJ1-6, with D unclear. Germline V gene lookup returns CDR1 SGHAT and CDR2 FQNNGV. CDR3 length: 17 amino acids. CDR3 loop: CASSLNRRLMGNSPLHF. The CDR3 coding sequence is TGTGCCAGCAGCTTAAATCGACGACTCATGGGCAATTCACCCCTCCACTTC.

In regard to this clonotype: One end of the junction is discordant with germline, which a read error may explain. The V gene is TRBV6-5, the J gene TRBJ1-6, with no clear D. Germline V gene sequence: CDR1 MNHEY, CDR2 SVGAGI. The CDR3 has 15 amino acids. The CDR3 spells CASSYSNRGSSSLHF. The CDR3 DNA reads TGTGCCAGCAGTTACTCGAACCGGGGTAGTTCATCCCTCCACTTT.

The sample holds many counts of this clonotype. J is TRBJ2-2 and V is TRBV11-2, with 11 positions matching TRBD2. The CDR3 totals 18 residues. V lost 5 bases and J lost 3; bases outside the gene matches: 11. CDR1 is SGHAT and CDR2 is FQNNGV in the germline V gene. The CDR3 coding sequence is TGTGCCAGCAGCCGACTGAAGACTAGCGGGATCGACACCGGGGAGCTGTTTTTT. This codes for CASSRLKTSGIDTGELFF. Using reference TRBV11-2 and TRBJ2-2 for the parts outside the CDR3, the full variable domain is EAGVAQSPRYKIIEKRQSVAFWCNPISGHATLYWYQQILGQGPKLLIQFQNNGVVDDSQLPKDRFSAERLKGVDSTLKIQPAKLEDSAVYLCASSRLKTSGIDTGELFFGEGSRLTVL.

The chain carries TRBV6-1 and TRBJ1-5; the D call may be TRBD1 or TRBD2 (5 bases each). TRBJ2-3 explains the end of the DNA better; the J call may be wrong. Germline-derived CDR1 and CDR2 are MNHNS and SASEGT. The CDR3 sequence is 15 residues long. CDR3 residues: CASIEGTLSNQPQYF. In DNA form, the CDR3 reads TGTGCCAGCATAGAAGGGACCCTTAGCAATCAGCCCCAGTATTTT.

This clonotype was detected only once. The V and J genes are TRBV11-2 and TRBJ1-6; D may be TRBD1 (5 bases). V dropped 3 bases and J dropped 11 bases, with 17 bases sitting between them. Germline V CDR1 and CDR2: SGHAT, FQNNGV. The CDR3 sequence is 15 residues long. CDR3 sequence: CASSFRQGGSPPLHF. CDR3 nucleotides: TGTGCCAGCAGCTTTCGGCAGGGCGGTTCTCCACCCCTCCACTTT. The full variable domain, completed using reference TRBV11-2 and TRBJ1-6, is EAGVAQSPRYKIIEKRQSVAFWCNPISGHATLYWYQQILGQGPKLLIQFQNNGVVDDSQLPKDRFSAERLKGVDSTLKIQPAKLEDSAVYLCASSFRQGGSPPLHFGNGTRLTVT.

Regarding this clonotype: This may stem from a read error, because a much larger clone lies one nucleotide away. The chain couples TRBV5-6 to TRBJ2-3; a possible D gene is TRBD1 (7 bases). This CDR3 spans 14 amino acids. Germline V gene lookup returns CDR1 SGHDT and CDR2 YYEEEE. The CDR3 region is CASSLIRGADTKYF. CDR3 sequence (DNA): TGTGCCAGCAGCTTGATCAGGGGGGCAGATACGAAGTATTTT.

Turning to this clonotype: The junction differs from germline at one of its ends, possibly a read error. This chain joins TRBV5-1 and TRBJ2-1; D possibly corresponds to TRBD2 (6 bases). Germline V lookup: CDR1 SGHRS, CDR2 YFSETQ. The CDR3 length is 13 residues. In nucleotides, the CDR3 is TGCACCAGCAACGAAGCGGAGGGTCTTGAGCAGTTCTTC. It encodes CTSNEAEGLEQFF.